These T cell receptor beta chains were read from a single sample in a study of technical replicates of blood from several donors. The method was immunoSEQ multiplex PCR; TCRdb's version includes in-frame clones alone and lacks a portion of them. Here the sample spans fewer than 80,000 clones, around 86% being singletons. Sequenced sample: PBMCs. The receptors shown here come from a human donor in good health. Some clones in this sample may be carry-over from other donors' samples. CDR3s include the opening cysteine and the closing phenylalanine or tryptophan. The order of the fields is J gene, clone size, D gene, V gene, CDR3 protein, CDR3 DNA. D genes are given only for firm matches. For some rows the clone size is stated as once, few or many, or as a class when expanded; others skip it.

j_gene: TRBJ1-1
abundance: .
d_gene: .
v_gene: TRBV6-1
CDR3aa: CASSEGEGWAEAFF
CDR3nt: TGTGCCAGCAGTGAAGGAGAGGGATGGGCTGAAGCTTTCTTT

j_gene: TRBJ1-4
abundance: .
d_gene: TRBD1
v_gene: TRBV27
CDR3aa: CASTSKGTGQEKLFF
CDR3nt: TGTGCCAGCACTTCTAAAGGGACAGGGCAGGAAAAACTGTTTTTT

j_gene: TRBJ2-6
abundance: .
d_gene: TRBD2
v_gene: TRBV10-3
CDR3aa: CAIGEGTSGSSGANVLTF
CDR3nt: TGTGCCATCGGCGAAGGGACTAGCGGGAGTTCTGGGGCCAACGTCCTGACTTTC

j_gene: TRBJ2-7
abundance: few
d_gene: .
v_gene: TRBV5-6
CDR3aa: CASSWWDSQQYF
CDR3nt: TGTGCCAGCAGCTGGTGGGACTCCCAGCAGTACTTC

j_gene: TRBJ2-4
abundance: .
d_gene: .
v_gene: TRBV5-6
CDR3aa: CASRAGPAKNIQYF
CDR3nt: TGTGCCAGCCGAGCGGGCCCAGCCAAAAACATTCAGTACTTC

j_gene: TRBJ2-6
abundance: .
d_gene: .
v_gene: TRBV7-2
CDR3aa: CASSPTSSGANVLTF
CDR3nt: TGTGCCAGCAGCCCCACAAGCTCTGGGGCCAACGTCCTGACTTTC

j_gene: TRBJ2-7
abundance: .
d_gene: .
v_gene: TRBV5-1
CDR3aa: CASSLGDTEQYF
CDR3nt: TGCGCCAGCAGCTTAGGGGACACTGAGCAGTACTTC

j_gene: TRBJ1-2
abundance: .
d_gene: .
v_gene: TRBV9
CDR3aa: CASSVAGRALGGYTF
CDR3nt: TGTGCCAGCAGCGTAGCAGGCAGGGCGCTGGGTGGCTACACCTTC

j_gene: TRBJ1-4
abundance: .
d_gene: .
v_gene: TRBV6-6
CDR3aa: CASSSRAGGEKLFF
CDR3nt: TGTGCCAGCAGTTCCAGGGCGGGAGGTGAAAAACTGTTTTTT

j_gene: TRBJ2-1
abundance: .
d_gene: TRBD1
v_gene: TRBV6-1
CDR3aa: CASSATGVFVNEQFF
CDR3nt: TGTGCCAGCAGTGCGACAGGGGTGTTTGTCAATGAGCAGTTCTTC

j_gene: TRBJ2-1
abundance: once
d_gene: TRBD2
v_gene: TRBV4-2
CDR3aa: CASSQGLAGGTVNEQFF
CDR3nt: TGTGCCAGCAGCCAAGGTCTAGCGGGAGGGACTGTGAATGAGCAGTTCTTC

j_gene: TRBJ2-1
abundance: .
d_gene: .
v_gene: TRBV21-1
CDR3aa: CASSKGEAGGPYNEQFF
CDR3nt: TGTGCCAGCAGCAAAGGGGAAGCGGGAGGCCCCTACAATGAGCAGTTCTTC

j_gene: TRBJ1-5
abundance: .
d_gene: TRBD1
v_gene: TRBV30
CDR3aa: CAWTNGQGDQPQHF
CDR3nt: TGTGCCTGGACTAATGGACAGGGGGATCAGCCCCAGCATTTT

j_gene: TRBJ1-1
abundance: .
d_gene: .
v_gene: TRBV6-5
CDR3aa: CASSYSIGRTEAFF
CDR3nt: TGTGCCAGCAGTTACTCGATAGGGAGAACTGAAGCTTTCTTT

j_gene: TRBJ2-2
abundance: .
d_gene: .
v_gene: TRBV9
CDR3aa: CASSVGGLAVGPGELFF
CDR3nt: TGTGCCAGCAGCGTAGGGGGGCTAGCGGTCGGTCCCGGGGAGCTGTTTTTT

j_gene: TRBJ2-3
abundance: once
d_gene: TRBD2
v_gene: TRBV7-2
CDR3aa: CASSLARSSGSADTQYF
CDR3nt: TGTGCCAGCAGCTTAGCGCGCTCTAGCGGGAGCGCAGATACGCAGTATTTT

j_gene: TRBJ1-6
abundance: few
d_gene: .
v_gene: TRBV30
CDR3aa: CAWNRDNSPQPLHF
CDR3nt: TGTGCCTGGAACCGGGACAACTCTCCCCAACCCCTCCACTTT

j_gene: TRBJ2-6
abundance: .
d_gene: TRBD2
v_gene: TRBV7-3
CDR3aa: CASSPSGGSPSGANVLTF
CDR3nt: TGTGCCAGCAGCCCATCGGGGGGATCGCCCTCTGGGGCCAACGTCCTGACTTTC

j_gene: TRBJ2-7
abundance: .
d_gene: TRBD1
v_gene: TRBV7-2
CDR3aa: CASSLDRGYEQYF
CDR3nt: TGTGCCAGCAGCTTAGACAGGGGATACGAGCAGTACTTC

j_gene: TRBJ2-2
abundance: .
d_gene: .
v_gene: TRBV7-8
CDR3aa: CASSSSGSNTGELFF
CDR3nt: TGTGCCAGCAGCTCCAGCGGGTCGAACACCGGGGAGCTGTTTTTT

j_gene: TRBJ2-1
abundance: .
d_gene: TRBD1
v_gene: TRBV18
CDR3aa: CASSPGQFLVDEQFF
CDR3nt: TGTGCCAGCTCACCGGGACAGTTTTTGGTCGATGAGCAGTTCTTC

j_gene: TRBJ2-7
abundance: .
d_gene: .
v_gene: TRBV5-4
CDR3aa: CASSHIGATYEQYF
CDR3nt: TGTGCCAGCAGCCACATCGGAGCCACCTACGAGCAGTACTTC